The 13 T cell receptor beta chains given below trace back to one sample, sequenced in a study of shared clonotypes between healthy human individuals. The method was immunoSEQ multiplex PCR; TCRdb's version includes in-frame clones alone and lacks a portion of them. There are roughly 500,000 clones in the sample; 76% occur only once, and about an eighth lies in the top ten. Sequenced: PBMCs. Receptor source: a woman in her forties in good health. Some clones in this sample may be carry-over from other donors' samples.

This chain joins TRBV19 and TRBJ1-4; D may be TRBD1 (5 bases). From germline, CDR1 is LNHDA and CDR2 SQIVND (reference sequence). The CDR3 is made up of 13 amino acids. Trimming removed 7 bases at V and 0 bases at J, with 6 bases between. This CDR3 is CASTGATNEKLFF. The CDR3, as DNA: TGTGCCAGTACGGGGGCAACTAATGAAAAACTGTTTTTT.

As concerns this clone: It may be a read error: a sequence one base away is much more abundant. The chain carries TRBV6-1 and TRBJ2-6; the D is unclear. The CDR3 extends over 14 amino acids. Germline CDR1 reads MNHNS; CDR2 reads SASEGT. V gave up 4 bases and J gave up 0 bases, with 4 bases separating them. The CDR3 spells CASSVGSGANVLTF. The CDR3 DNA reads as TGTGCCAGCAGTGTTGGCTCTGGGGCCAACGTCCTGACTTTC.

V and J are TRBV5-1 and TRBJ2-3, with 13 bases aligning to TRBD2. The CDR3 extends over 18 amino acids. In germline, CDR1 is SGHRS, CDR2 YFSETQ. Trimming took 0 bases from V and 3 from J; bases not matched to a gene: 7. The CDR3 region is CASSLGILGLAGTDTQYF. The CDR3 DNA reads TGCGCCAGCAGCTTGGGTATACTGGGACTAGCGGGGACAGATACGCAGTATTTT.

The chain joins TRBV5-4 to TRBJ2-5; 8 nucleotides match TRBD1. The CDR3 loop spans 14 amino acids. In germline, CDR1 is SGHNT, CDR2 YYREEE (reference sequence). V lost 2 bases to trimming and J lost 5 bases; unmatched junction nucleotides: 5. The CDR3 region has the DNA TGTGCCAGCAGCTTCGGGACAGGCGAGGAGACCCAGTACTTC. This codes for CASSFGTGEETQYF.

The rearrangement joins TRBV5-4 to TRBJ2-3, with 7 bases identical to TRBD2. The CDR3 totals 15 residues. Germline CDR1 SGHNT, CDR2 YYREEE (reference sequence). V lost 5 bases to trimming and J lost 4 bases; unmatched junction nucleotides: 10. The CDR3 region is CASRRSAGMADTQYF. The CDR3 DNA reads TGTGCCAGCAGGCGGTCAGCGGGGATGGCAGATACGCAGTATTTT.

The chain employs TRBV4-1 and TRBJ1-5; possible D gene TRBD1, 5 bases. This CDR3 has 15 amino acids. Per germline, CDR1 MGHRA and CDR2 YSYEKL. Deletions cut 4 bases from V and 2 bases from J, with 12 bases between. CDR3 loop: CASSLTWGGNQPQHF. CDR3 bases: TGCGCCAGCAGCCTAACCTGGGGCGGCAATCAGCCCCAGCATTTT.

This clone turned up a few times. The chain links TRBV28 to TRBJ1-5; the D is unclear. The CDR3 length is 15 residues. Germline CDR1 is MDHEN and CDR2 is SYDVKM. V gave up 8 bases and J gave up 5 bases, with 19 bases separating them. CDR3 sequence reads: CASSETPLRDQPQHF. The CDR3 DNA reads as TGTGCCAGCTCCGAGACTCCTCTGCGCGATCAGCCCCAGCATTTT.

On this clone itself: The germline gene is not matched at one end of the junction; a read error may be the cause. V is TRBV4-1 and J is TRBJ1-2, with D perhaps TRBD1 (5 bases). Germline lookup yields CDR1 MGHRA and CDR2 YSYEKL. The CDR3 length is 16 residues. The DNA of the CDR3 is TGCGCCAGCACCCAATGGGGGGGGTCTGGTAACTATGGCTACACCTTC. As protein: CASTQWGGSGNYGYTF.

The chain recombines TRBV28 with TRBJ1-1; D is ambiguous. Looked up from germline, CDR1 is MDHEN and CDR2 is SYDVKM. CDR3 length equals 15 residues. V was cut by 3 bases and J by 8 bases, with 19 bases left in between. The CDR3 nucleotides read TGTGCCAGCAGTTTTAGCCCCCTTCGGCAAGCAGAAGCTTTCTTT. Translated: CASSFSPLRQAEAFF.

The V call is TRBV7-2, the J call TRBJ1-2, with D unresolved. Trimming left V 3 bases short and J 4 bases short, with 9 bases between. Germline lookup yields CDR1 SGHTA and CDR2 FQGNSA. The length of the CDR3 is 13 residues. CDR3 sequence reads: CASSFGGSYGYTF. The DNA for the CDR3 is TGTGCCAGCAGCTTCGGAGGAAGCTATGGCTACACCTTC.

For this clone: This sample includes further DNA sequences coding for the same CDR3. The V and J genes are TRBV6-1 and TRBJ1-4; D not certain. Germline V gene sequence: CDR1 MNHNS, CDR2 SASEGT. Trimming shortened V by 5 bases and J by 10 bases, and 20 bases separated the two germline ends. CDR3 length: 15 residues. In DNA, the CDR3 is TGTGCCAGCAGTATAGAAAACGTGGGCCAGGCAAAACTGTTTTTT. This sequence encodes CASSIENVGQAKLFF.

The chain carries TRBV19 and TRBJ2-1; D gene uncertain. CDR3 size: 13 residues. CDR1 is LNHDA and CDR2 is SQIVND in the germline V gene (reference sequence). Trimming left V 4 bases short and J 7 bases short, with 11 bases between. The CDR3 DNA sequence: TGTGCCAGTAGTACCCCGAATCTAAATGAGCAGTTCTTC. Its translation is CASSTPNLNEQFF. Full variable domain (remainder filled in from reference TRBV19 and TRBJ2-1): DGGITQSPKYLFRKEGQNVTLSCEQNLNHDAMYWYRQDPGQGLRLIYYSQIVNDFQKGDIAEGYSVSREKKESFPLTVTSAQKNPTAFYLCASSTPNLNEQFFGPGTRLTVL.

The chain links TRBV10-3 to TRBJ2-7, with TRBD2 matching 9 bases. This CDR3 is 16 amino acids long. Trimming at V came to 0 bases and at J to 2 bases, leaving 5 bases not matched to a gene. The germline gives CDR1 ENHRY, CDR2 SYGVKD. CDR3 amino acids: CAISESAGGHPYEQYF. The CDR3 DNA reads TGTGCCATCAGTGAGTCTGCGGGGGGGCACCCCTACGAGCAGTACTTC.